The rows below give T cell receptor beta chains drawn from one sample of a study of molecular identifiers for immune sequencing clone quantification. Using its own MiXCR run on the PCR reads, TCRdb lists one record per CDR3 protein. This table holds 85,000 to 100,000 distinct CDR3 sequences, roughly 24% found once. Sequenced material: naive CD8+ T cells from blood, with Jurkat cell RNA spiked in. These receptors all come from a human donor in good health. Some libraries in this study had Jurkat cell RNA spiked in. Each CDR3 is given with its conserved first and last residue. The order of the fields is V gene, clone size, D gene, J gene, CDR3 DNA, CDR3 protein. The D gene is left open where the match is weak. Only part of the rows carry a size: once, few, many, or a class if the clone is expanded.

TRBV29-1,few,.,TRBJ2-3,TGCAGCGTTGAAGACGCGGCGTACATAAACCCACGGGGAGATTCGCAGTATTTT,CSVEDAAYINPRGDSQYF
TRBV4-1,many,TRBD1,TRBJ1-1,TGCGCCAGCAGCCTAGCCAGGGGGACTGAAGCTTTCTTT,CASSLARGTEAFF
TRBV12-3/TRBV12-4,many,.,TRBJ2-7,TGTGCCAGCAGTTCGTCGGGGAAAACCTCCTACGAGCAGTACTTC,CASSSSGKTSYEQYF
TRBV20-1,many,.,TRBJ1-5,TGCAGTGCTAGTTTTCCGGCAGGCCATAGCAATCAGCCCCAGCATTTT,CSASFPAGHSNQPQHF
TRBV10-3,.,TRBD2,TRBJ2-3,TGTGCCATCAGTGACGAGCGGGGGGGCCCGGATACGCAGTATTTT,CAISDERGGPDTQYF
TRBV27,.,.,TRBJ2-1,TGTGCCAGCAGTTTATCCCAGTACAATGGGCAGTTCTTC,CASSLSQYNGQFF
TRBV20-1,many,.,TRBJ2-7,TGCAGTGCCGCGGACAGTGGCCACGAGCAGTACTTC,CSAADSGHEQYF
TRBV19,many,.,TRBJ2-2,TGTGCCAGTAGTACAGGACACCGGGAGCTGTTTTTT,CASSTGHRELFF
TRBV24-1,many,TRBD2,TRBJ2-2,TGTGCCACCAGTGATGATTTTCGGGGGGGTCCCGGGGAGCTGTTTTTT,CATSDDFRGGPGELFF
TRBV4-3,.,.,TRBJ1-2,TGCGCCAGCAGCCAAGGGAGCGGGGGCTATGGCTACACCTTC,CASSQGSGGYGYTF
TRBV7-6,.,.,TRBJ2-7,TGTGCCAGCAGCTTAGTAAGGGGTAGCTCCTACGAGCAGTACTTC,CASSLVRGSSYEQYF
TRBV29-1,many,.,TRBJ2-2,TGCAGCGTAGCAGGGATCAGGGCCGGGGAGCTGTTTTTT,CSVAGIRAGELFF
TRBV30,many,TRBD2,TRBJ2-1,TGTGCCCGCCGGACTAGCGGTTACAATGAGCAGTTCTTC,CARRTSGYNEQFF
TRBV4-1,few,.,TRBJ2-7,TGCGCCAGCAGCTACAGCGTGTCCTACGAGCAGTACTTC,CASSYSVSYEQYF
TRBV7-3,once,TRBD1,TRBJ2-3,TGTGCCAGCGGCTTAGAACAGGGGGCAGATACGCAGTATTTT,CASGLEQGADTQYF
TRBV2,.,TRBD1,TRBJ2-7,TGTGCCAGCAGGGGACAGGTCAACTACGAGCAGTACTTC,CASRGQVNYEQYF
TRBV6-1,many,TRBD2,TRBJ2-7,TGTGCCAGCAGTGAGACCAGGCGGGGGTTCCACTACGAGCAGTACTTC,CASSETRRGFHYEQYF
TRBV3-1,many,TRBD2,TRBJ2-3,TGTGCCAGCAGCCAGACTAGCGGGAGGGCCTCGGATACGCAGTATTTT,CASSQTSGRASDTQYF
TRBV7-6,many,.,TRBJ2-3,TGTGCCAGCAGCTTATTTTTACGGAGCACAGATACGCAGTATTTT,CASSLFLRSTDTQYF
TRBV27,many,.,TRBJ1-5,TGTGCCAGCAGTCCGGCTTCGGGTCAGCCCCAGCATTTT,CASSPASGQPQHF
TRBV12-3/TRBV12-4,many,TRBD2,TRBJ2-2,TGTGCCAGCAGTTTCGGGGGGACCGGGGAGCTGTTTTTT,CASSFGGTGELFF
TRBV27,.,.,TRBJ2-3,TGTGCCAGCAGTCCCCTTGCAGATACGCAGTATTTT,CASSPLADTQYF
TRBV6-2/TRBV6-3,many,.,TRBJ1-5,TGTGCCAGCAGTTACTTCAAGGGTGATCAGCCCCAGCATTTT,CASSYFKGDQPQHF
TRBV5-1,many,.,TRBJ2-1,TGCGCCAGCAGCTTGTCGACACCTACCTACAATGAGCAGTTCTTC,CASSLSTPTYNEQFF
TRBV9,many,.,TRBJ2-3,TGTGCCAGCAGCGTAGCAGGGTGGCCGCCATCTAGCACAGATACGCAGTATTTT,CASSVAGWPPSSTDTQYF